Below, 26 T cell receptor beta chains from the same sample are listed, as sequenced in a study of blood T cell repertoires in COVID-19. TCRdb keeps only in-frame clones here, not all; method: immunoSEQ multiplex PCR. The table lists hundreds of thousands of clones, roughly 89% of them singletons, with 1.4% in the top ten. The source material was peripheral blood. The receptor set was obtained from a woman aged 30 to 39 with active or convalescent COVID-19.

The rearrangement joins TRBV28 to TRBJ1-2, with 8 bases that match TRBD1. The CDR3 is 13 residues long. The ends lost 6 bases at V and 7 bases at J; junction bases unmatched: 7. Germline CDR1 is MDHEN and CDR2 is SYDVKM. CDR3 protein: CASSPGQGAGYTF. Here the CDR3 DNA reads TGTGCCAGCAGCCCAGGTCAGGGGGCTGGCTACACCTTC.

The chain has TRBV11-2 and TRBJ1-1, with TRBD1 as a possible D gene (6 bases). This CDR3 spans 15 amino acids. Between the trimmed V and J ends, which lost 2 bases and 2 bases, there was a span of 12 bases. Germline lookup yields CDR1 SGHAT and CDR2 FQNNGV. The CDR3 DNA is TGTGCCAGCAGCTTAATAGGGGGATTAAACACTGAAGCTTTCTTT. Translated, it gives CASSLIGGLNTEAFF.

This clone has a single count. V usage is TRBV5-1 and J usage is TRBJ1-2; tentatively, D is TRBD1 (5 bases). CDR3 length: 13 amino acids. Trimming left V 0 bases short and J 7 bases short, with 10 bases between. Germline-derived CDR1 and CDR2 are SGHRS and YFSETQ. Here the CDR3 reads CASSLEGEVGYTF. The CDR3 nucleotides are TGCGCCAGCAGCTTGGAAGGGGAGGTTGGCTACACCTTC.

V and J are TRBV10-1 and TRBJ2-5, with TRBD2 identical over 7 bases. Looked up from germline, CDR1 is WNHNN and CDR2 is SYGVQD (reference sequence). The CDR3 loop spans 14 amino acids. V shed 6 bases, J shed 4 bases, and the junction held 8 bases outside the gene matches. CDR3 DNA sequence: TGCGCCAGCAGCCCCCAGCGGGGAGGAGAGACCCAGTACTTC. Translated: CASSPQRGGETQYF.

The V and J genes are TRBV7-9 and TRBJ1-1; the D is unclear. V was pared by 7 bases and J by 1 base, with 13 bases between. CDR3 length equals 14 residues. Germline-derived CDR1 and CDR2 are SEHNR and FQNEAQ (reference sequence). CDR3 DNA: TGTGCCAGCACTTGGGCAGGCGAGAACACTGAAGCTTTCTTT. Its protein product is CASTWAGENTEAFF. The full variable domain, its missing parts supplied by reference TRBV7-9 and TRBJ1-1, is DTGVSQNPRHKITKRGQNVTFRCDPISEHNRLYWYRQTLGQGPEFLTYFQNEAQLEKSRLLSDRFSAERPKGSFSTLEIQRTEQGDSAMYLCASTWAGENTEAFFGQGTRLTVV.

This clone was seen a handful of times. The chain uses TRBV11-3 and TRBJ2-5; maybe TRBD2 (6 bases). In germline, CDR1 is SGHNT, CDR2 YENEEA. The CDR3 is made up of 13 amino acids. The V end was cut by 5 bases, the J end by 5 bases, with 12 bases between. The CDR3 reads CASSAGIRETQYF. The CDR3 region has the DNA TGTGCCAGCAGCGCGGGGATTCGGGAGACCCAGTACTTC.

The CDR3 is CASSESTSGAFEQYF. For the CDR3, the DNA is TGTGCCAGCAGTGAATCTACAAGCGGGGCATTCGAGCAGTACTTC. This chain joins TRBV6-1 and TRBJ2-7; 7 nucleotides line up with TRBD2. Germline V gene lookup returns CDR1 MNHNS and CDR2 SASEGT. J lost 6 bases, V lost 2 bases, and 10 bases had no gene match. This CDR3 has 15 residues.

As concerns this clone: Different DNA sequences within this sample yield the same CDR3. The chain couples TRBV5-1 to TRBJ1-1, with a tentative D call TRBD1 (5 bases). The V and J ends lost 0 bases and 1 base respectively, with 7 bases between them. Germline CDR1 and CDR2: SGHRS and YFSETQ. This CDR3 region has 14 residues. CDR3 DNA sequence: TGCGCCAGCAGCTTGGCACAGGCGAACACTGAAGCTTTCTTT. It specifies CASSLAQANTEAFF. The full variable domain, its missing parts supplied by reference TRBV5-1 and TRBJ1-1, is KAGVTQTPRYLIKTRGQQVTLSCSPISGHRSVSWYQQTPGQGLQFLFEYFSETQRNKGNFPGRFSGRQFSNSRSEMNVSTLELGDSALYLCASSLAQANTEAFFGQGTRLTVV.

The chain is built from TRBV5-1 and TRBJ2-7, with 11 bases matching TRBD2. The CDR3 consists of 13 residues. Germline CDR1 is SGHRS and CDR2 is YFSETQ. V lost 2 bases and J lost 6; bases outside the gene matches: 1. CDR3 region: CASSLLAGVEQYF. The CDR3, as DNA: TGCGCCAGCAGCTTACTAGCGGGAGTCGAGCAGTACTTC.

The chain recombines TRBV11-2 with TRBJ1-1, with D perhaps matching TRBD1 (5 bases). There are 13 residues in the CDR3. CDR1 SGHAT and CDR2 FQNNGV come from the germline V gene. The V end was cut by 6 bases, the J end by 5 bases, with 13 bases between. CDR3 loop: CASRIPGRTEAFF. The CDR3 coding sequence is TGTGCCAGCAGAATCCCAGGGAGGACTGAAGCTTTCTTT.

This clone was recorded once. The chain couples TRBV27 to TRBJ1-4; 10 bases are a match to TRBD1. Germline V gene lookup returns CDR1 MNHEY and CDR2 SMNVEV (reference sequence). This CDR3 has 18 amino acids. With V trimmed by 6 bases and J by 7 bases, 17 bases remained unmatched. CDR3 loop: CASSPYLSRDRGVEKLFF. CDR3 sequence (DNA): TGTGCCAGCAGCCCCTACCTAAGCCGGGACAGGGGTGTTGAAAAACTGTTTTTT.

Concerning this clone: A clone one base away is much larger, so this may be a read error. The identical CDR3 is also encoded by other nucleotide sequences in the sample. The chain employs TRBV5-5 and TRBJ1-2; D not resolved. Germline CDR1 SGHKS, CDR2 YYEKEE (reference sequence). V was pared by 1 base and J by 1 base, with 5 bases between. This CDR3 is 13 amino acids long. The CDR3 is CASSLNSNYGYTF. The CDR3, as DNA: TGTGCCAGCAGCTTGAACAGTAACTATGGCTACACCTTC.

This clone was seen only a few times. The chain uses TRBV3-1 (or the pseudogene TRBV3-2) and TRBJ1-2, with unresolved D. The CDR3 is made up of 15 amino acids. Germline V lookup: CDR1 LGHDT, CDR2 YNNKEL (reference sequence). V was shortened by 0 bases and J by 3 bases, with 11 bases between the two germline ends. CDR3 region: CASSQDLVSDYGYTF. For the CDR3, the DNA is TGTGCCAGCAGCCAAGATCTGGTTTCGGACTATGGCTACACCTTC.

The rearrangement uses TRBV9 and TRBJ1-2, with 7 bases identical to TRBD1. Germline V gene lookup returns CDR1 SGDLS and CDR2 YYNGEE. V shed 0 bases, J shed 3 bases, and the junction held 5 bases outside the gene matches. This CDR3 has 15 amino acids. CDR3 sequence: CASSVAIGGDYGYTF. The CDR3 nucleotides read TGTGCCAGCAGCGTAGCTATAGGGGGCGACTATGGCTACACCTTC.

This rearrangement joins TRBV7-6 to TRBJ1-1, with TRBD1 identical over 9 bases. Germline CDR1 and CDR2: SGHVS and FNYEAQ. The CDR3 extends over 15 amino acids. V dropped 4 bases and J dropped 0; count of bases not matched to a gene: 3. The CDR3 protein is CASSSGQGLNTEAFF. The DNA for the CDR3 is TGTGCCAGCAGCTCTGGACAGGGGTTGAACACTGAAGCTTTCTTT.

The chain joins TRBV4-2 to TRBJ2-6; D remains unclear. V was pared by 0 bases and J by 3 bases, with 21 bases between. Germline V gene sequence: CDR1 LGHNA, CDR2 YNFKEQ. The CDR3 extends over 20 amino acids. The CDR3 sequence: CASSQDSSRVILSGANVLTF. The CDR3 DNA reads TGTGCCAGCAGCCAAGATTCATCCCGAGTGATTCTGAGTGGGGCCAACGTCCTGACTTTC.

V is TRBV28 and J is TRBJ1-2; 9 positions agree with TRBD1. The CDR3 covers 15 residues. Germline lookup yields CDR1 MDHEN and CDR2 SYDVKM. Trimming removed 5 bases from V and 5 bases from J; junction bases left unmatched: 9. The CDR3 DNA follows: TGTGCCAGCAGTCTGACAGGGGGGTATGGATATGGCTACACCTTC. Translating it yields CASSLTGGYGYGYTF.

The chain recombines TRBV2 with TRBJ2-7, with a possible D match to TRBD1 (5 bases). The CDR3 is 13 amino acids. The ends were cut back, 5 bases at V and 1 base at J, with 9 bases in the middle. Germline V gene lookup returns CDR1 SNHLY and CDR2 FYNNEI. CDR3 bases: TGTGCCAGCAGTTTAGACAGATCCTACGAGCAGTACTTC. Translation: CASSLDRSYEQYF.

In this sample, this clone turned up once. CDR3 DNA sequence: TGTGCCCGTGCCCGGGGGGGGGCGGTATTGACTGAAGCTTTCTTT. The encoded protein is CARARGGAVLTEAFF. The chain employs TRBV19 and TRBJ1-1, with D perhaps matching TRBD1 (6 bases). CDR1 and CDR2 from the germline V gene are LNHDA and SQIVND (reference sequence). The CDR3 totals 15 residues. The V end lost 11 bases, the J end lost 5 bases, and 24 bases lay between the germline ends.

The chain joins TRBV19 to TRBJ2-7, with 9 bases aligning to TRBD1. The CDR3 loop spans 16 amino acids. The J segment lost 0 bases and the V segment lost 1 base, leaving 4 bases of the junction unmatched. Germline V gives CDR1 LNHDA, CDR2 SQIVND (reference sequence). The CDR3: CASSIGTGVPSYEQYF. The CDR3, as DNA: TGTGCCAGTAGTATAGGGACAGGGGTTCCCTCCTACGAGCAGTACTTC.

This chain joins TRBV2 and TRBJ1-1; the match to TRBD1 covers 9 bases. The CDR3 has 15 residues. Germline values: CDR1 SNHLY, CDR2 FYNNEI. With V trimmed by 10 bases and J by 4 bases, 13 bases remained unmatched. The DNA of the CDR3 is TGTGCCACCAAACGACAGGGGGTTTTTTCCACTGAAGCTTTCTTT. Residues: CATKRQGVFSTEAFF.

This chain links TRBV10-1 with TRBJ1-1, with 9 bases that match TRBD1. After removal of 1 base from V and 4 bases from J, the junction contained 4 bases not matched to a gene. This CDR3 region has 15 residues. Germline V gene data show CDR1 as WNHNN and CDR2 as SYGVQD (reference sequence). CDR3 nucleotide sequence: TGCGCCAGCAGTGAGTACCCGGGACAGGGCACTGAAGCTTTCTTT. Protein: CASSEYPGQGTEAFF.

The CDR3 DNA reads as TGTGCCAGCAGCTTGGGACTAGCGGTCTACAATGAGCAGTTCTTC. Translation: CASSLGLAVYNEQFF. V is TRBV2 and J is TRBJ2-1, with 11 bases fitting TRBD2. This CDR3 has 15 amino acids. Trimming removed 6 bases from V and 3 bases from J; junction bases left unmatched: 4. The germline V gene has CDR1 SNHLY and CDR2 FYNNEI.

The DNA of the CDR3 is TGTGCCAGCAGGGGGGTCCGGGGACAGGACTATGGCTACACCTTC. Amino acids: CASRGVRGQDYGYTF. V is TRBV2 and J is TRBJ1-2; 8 bases agree with TRBD1. This CDR3 has 15 residues. The ends lost 6 bases at V and 3 bases at J; junction bases unmatched: 9. Germline CDR1 and CDR2: SNHLY and FYNNEI. Full variable domain (missing parts from reference TRBV2 and TRBJ1-2): EPEVTQTPSHQVTQMGQEVILRCVPISNHLYFYWYRQILGQKVEFLVSFYNNEISEKSEIFDDQFSVERPDGSNFTLKIRSTKLEDSAMYFCASRGVRGQDYGYTFGSGTRLTVV.

CDR3: CASSYVRVGLGLFDTQYF. In nucleotides, the CDR3 is TGCGCCAGCAGTTACGTTCGGGTGGGACTAGGACTTTTTGATACGCAGTATTTT. This rearrangement joins TRBV5-1 to TRBJ2-3; TRBD2 matches 8 bases. V dropped 5 bases and J dropped 6; count of bases not matched to a gene: 20. Per germline, CDR1 SGHRS and CDR2 YFSETQ. The CDR3 sequence is 18 residues long.

This clone was seen just once. The chain employs TRBV2 and TRBJ1-6; 9 nucleotides align to TRBD1. This CDR3 contains 14 residues. Germline V gives CDR1 SNHLY, CDR2 FYNNEI. J gave up 5 bases and V 6 bases, and 2 bases lay outside the gene matches. In DNA, the CDR3 is TGTGCCAGCAGCCGGGACAGGGATAATTCACCCCTCCACTTT. Translating it yields CASSRDRDNSPLHF.